This T cell receptor (beta chain) was sequenced for a study of blood T cell repertoires in COVID-19. Regarding this clone: The sample has other DNA sequences that encode this CDR3 too.

The CDR3 is 13 residues long. CDR1 is KGHSH, CDR2 LQKENI, per germline. Trimming left V 1 base short and J 4 bases short, with 7 bases between. The protocol was immunoSEQ multiplex PCR, while the TCRdb copy is restricted to in-frame clones and leaves out a portion. In the table there are under 250,000 clones, around 83% of which are singletons. This sequence was found in a man in his forties or fifties with active or convalescent COVID-19. The source material was peripheral blood. The rearrangement uses TRBV18 and TRBJ2-5; D is perhaps TRBD1 (5 bases). CDR3 loop: CASSPRQGETQYF. The DNA for the CDR3 is TGTGCCAGCTCACCACGCCAGGGAGAGACCCAGTACTTC.